Listed here is a single T cell receptor beta chain. Its antigen is as yet unknown. Sequenced by immunoSEQ multiplex PCR; TCRdb stores in-frame clones only, minus some. The sample lists more than 300,000 clones; about nine tenths were seen once. The V and J ends lost 2 bases and 4 bases, in that order; junction bases with no gene match: 4. The CDR3 has 14 amino acids. Looked up from germline, CDR1 is GTSNPN and CDR2 is SVGIG (reference sequence). The validation cohort, a group of over a hundred subjects, included the donors and was separate from the roughly 720-subject first cohort. This specimen belongs to a study of cytomegalovirus exposure and HLA in healthy donors. Study results and caveats: A later analysis found first-cohort TCR clusters tended to co-occur in the 130 or so validation repertoires.

The chain recombines TRBV30 with TRBJ2-5; 10 nucleotides align to TRBD2. This clonotype was sampled from a woman aged 18-29 years in good health and CMV-seronegative. The source material was PBMCs. CDR3 protein: CAWSKGTSVETQYF. CDR3 sequence (DNA): TGTGCCTGGAGTAAAGGGACTAGCGTAGAGACCCAGTACTTC.